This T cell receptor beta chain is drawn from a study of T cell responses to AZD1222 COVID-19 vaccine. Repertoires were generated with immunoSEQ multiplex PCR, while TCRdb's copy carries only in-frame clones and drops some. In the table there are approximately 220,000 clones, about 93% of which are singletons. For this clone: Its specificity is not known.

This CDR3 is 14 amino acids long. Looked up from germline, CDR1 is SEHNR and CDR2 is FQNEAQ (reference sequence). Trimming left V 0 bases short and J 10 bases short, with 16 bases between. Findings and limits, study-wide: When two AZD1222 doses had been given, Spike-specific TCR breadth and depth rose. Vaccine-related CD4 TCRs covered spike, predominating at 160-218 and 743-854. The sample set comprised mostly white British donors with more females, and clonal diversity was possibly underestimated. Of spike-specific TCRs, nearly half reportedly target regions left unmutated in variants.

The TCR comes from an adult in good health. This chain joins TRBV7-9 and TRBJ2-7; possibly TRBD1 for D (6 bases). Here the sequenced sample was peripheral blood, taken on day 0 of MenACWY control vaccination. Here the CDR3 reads CASSLAGLGALQYF. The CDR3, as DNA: TGTGCCAGCAGCTTAGCCGGACTGGGGGCTTTACAGTACTTC.